This T cell receptor beta chain was recorded in a study of blood T cells in healthy people across ages. Study findings and constraints: The donors' CMV status was not determined, possibly confounding changes in expanded clonotypes.

Details on this clonotype: Its antigen is as yet unknown.

The germline CDR1 and CDR2 sequences are MGHRA and YSYEKL. The CDR3 has 13 residues. Between the trimmed V and J ends, which lost 6 bases and 7 bases, there was a span of 13 bases. Using a J-beta primer mix together with a sample-barcoded 5' primer, a second PCR was run for about 6 to 12 cycles. Every cDNA molecule bore a tag from a template-switch adaptor containing 12 random nucleotides. MiXCR was run by TCRdb on the 5' RACE reads, yielding one entry per CDR3 protein. There are more than 900,000 distinct CDR3 sequences in the sample; about 25% occur only once, and less than 0.85% lies in the top ten. This sample was shared with a second study, whose subject was T cells of mothers and their children. That source adds: Sample barcodes plus 2-4 random nucleotides came from the M1S primer.

Sequencing used blood. The sequence was obtained from a girl aged 2-10 years in good health. This chain links TRBV4-1 with TRBJ2-1; D is ambiguous. The CDR3, as DNA: TGCGCCAGCAGTCAAAGTAGGGTGAATGAGCAGTTCTTC. As protein: CASSQSRVNEQFF.